This entry features one TCR beta chain sequence. No antigen is known for it. The protocol was immunoSEQ multiplex PCR, while the TCRdb copy is restricted to in-frame clones and leaves out a portion. The sample comprises about 150,000 clones, 90% to 95% of which are singletons, and about 9.1% rests with the top ten. This entry belongs to a study of T cell responses to AZD1222 COVID-19 vaccine. General study points: No day 14 peak samples; only post-peak repertoires were characterized. Variant regions that are unmutated are reportedly the target of nearly half of spike-specific TCRs. An increase in Spike-specific TCR breadth and depth was observed after two AZD1222 doses. At baseline, just 6 or 7 AZD1222 recipients tested seropositive.

CDR1 and CDR2 (germline): DFQATT, SNEGSKA (reference sequence). The V end lost 3 bases, the J end lost 2 bases, and 4 bases lay between the germline ends. CDR3 length: 11 residues. This TCR was recovered from an adult in good health. The V and J genes are TRBV20-1 and TRBJ1-1; no firm D call. Sequenced here: peripheral blood, sampled on day 0 of AZD1222 vaccination. CDR3 in amino acids: CSARVNTEAFF. The CDR3 bases are TGCAGTGCTAGGGTAAACACTGAAGCTTTCTTT.